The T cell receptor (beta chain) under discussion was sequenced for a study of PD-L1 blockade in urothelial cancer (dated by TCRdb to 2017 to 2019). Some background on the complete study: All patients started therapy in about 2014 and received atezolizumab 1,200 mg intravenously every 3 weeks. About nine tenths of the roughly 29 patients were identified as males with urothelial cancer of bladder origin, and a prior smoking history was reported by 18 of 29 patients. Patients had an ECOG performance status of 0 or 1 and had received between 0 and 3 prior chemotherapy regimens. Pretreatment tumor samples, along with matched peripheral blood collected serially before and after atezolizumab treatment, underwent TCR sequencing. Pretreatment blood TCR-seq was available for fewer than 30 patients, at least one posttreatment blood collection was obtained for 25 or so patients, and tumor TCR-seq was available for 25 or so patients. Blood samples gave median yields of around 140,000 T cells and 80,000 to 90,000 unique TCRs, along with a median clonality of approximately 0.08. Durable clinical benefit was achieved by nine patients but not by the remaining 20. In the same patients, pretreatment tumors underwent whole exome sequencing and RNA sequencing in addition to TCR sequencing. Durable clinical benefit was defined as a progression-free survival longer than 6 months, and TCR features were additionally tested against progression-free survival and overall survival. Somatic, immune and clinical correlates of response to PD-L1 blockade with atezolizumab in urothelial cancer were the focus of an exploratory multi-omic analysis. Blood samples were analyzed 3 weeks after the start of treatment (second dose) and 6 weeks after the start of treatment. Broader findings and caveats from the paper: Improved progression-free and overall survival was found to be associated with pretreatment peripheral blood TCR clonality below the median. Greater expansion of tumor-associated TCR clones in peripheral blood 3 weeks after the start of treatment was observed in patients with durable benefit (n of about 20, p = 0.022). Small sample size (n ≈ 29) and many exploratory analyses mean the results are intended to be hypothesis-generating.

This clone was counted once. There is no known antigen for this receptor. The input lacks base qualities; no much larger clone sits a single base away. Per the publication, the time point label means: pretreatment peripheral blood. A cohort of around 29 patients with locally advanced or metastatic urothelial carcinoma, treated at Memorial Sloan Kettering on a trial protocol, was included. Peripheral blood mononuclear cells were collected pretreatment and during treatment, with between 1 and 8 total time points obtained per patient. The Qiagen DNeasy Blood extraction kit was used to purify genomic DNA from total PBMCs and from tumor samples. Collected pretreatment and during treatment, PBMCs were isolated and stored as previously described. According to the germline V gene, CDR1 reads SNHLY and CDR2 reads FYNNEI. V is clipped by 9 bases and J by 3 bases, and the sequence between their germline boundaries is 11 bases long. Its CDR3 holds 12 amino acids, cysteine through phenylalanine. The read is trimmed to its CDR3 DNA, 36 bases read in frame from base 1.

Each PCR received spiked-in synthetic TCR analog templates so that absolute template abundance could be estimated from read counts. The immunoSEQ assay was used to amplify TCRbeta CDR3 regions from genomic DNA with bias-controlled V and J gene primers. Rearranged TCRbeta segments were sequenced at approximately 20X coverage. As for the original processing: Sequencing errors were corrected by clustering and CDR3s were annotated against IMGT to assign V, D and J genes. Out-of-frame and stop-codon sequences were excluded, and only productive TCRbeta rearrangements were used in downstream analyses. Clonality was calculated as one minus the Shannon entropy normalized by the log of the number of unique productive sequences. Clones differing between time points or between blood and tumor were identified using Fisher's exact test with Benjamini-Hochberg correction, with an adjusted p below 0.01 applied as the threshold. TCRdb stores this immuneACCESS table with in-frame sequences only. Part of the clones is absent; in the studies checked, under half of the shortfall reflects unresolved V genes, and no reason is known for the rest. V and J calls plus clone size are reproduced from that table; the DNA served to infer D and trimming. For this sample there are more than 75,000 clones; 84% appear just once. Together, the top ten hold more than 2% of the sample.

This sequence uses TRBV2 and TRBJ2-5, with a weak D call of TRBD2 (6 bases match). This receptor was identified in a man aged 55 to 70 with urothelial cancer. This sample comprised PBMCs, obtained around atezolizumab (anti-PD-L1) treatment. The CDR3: CASGGNEETQYF. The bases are TGTGCCAGTGGCGGGAACGAAGAGACCCAGTACTTC.